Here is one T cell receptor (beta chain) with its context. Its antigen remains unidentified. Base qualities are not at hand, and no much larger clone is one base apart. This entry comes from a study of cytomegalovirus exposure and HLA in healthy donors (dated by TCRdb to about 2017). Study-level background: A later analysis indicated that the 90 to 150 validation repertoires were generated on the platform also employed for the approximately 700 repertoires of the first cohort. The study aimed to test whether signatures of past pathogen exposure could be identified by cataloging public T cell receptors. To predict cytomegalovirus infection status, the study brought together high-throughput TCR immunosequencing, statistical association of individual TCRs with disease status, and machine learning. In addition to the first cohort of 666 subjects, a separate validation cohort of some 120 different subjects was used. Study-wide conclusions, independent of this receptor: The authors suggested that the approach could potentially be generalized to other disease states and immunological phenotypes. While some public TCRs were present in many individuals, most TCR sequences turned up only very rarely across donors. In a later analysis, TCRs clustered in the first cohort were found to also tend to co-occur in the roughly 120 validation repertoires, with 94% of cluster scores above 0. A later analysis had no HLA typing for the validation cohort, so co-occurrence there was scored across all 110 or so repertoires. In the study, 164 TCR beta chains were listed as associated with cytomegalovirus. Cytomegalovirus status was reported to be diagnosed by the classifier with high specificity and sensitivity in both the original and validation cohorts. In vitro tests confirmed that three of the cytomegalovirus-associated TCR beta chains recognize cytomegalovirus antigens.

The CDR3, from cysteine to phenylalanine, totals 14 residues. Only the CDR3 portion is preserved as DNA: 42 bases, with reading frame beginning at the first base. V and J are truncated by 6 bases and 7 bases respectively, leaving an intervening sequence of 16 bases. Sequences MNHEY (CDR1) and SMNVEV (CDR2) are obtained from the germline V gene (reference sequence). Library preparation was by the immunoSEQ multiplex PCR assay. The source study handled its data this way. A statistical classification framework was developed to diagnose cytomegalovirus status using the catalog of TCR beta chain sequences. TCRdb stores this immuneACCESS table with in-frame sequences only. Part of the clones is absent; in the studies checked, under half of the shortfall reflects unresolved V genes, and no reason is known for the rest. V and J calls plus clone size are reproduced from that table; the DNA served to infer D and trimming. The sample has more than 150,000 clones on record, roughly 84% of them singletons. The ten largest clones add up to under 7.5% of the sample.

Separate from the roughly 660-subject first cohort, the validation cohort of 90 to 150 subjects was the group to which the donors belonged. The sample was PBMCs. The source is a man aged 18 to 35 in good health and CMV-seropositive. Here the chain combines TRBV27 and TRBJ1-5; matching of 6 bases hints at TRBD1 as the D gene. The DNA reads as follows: TGTGCCAGCAGGCAACAGGGACCGGGGCAGCCCCAGCATTTT. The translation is CASRQQGPGQPQHF.